These 4 T cell receptor beta chains were all obtained from the same sample, sequenced in a study of blood T cell repertoires in COVID-19. Generated by immunoSEQ multiplex PCR, the TCRdb table keeps only in-frame clones and is missing some. Altogether approximately 220,000 clones are present, roughly nine tenths being singletons, with the ten largest covering around 4%. Sequencing was carried out using PBMCs or T cells enriched from blood (not recorded which). The receptor set was obtained from a woman aged 25 to 45 with acute COVID-19.

The chain is built from TRBV12-2 and TRBJ1-5. TRBV12-2 is designated a pseudogene. The CDR3 is 9 amino acids. CDR3 loop: CASRRPQHF. The CDR3 nucleotides are TGTGCAAGTCGCCGGCCCCAGCATTTT.

CDR3 region: CASSQANEKLFF. The CDR3 nucleotides read TGTGCCAGTAGTCAGGCGAATGAAAAACTGTTTTTT. The V gene is TRBV19, the J gene TRBJ1-4, with unresolved D. Trimming stripped 5 bases from V and 5 bases from J, with 6 bases between. Germline V CDR1 and CDR2: LNHDA, SQIVND (reference sequence). The CDR3 runs to 12 residues. Filled out from reference TRBV19 and TRBJ1-4, the complete variable domain reads DGGITQSPKYLFRKEGQNVTLSCEQNLNHDAMYWYRQDPGQGLRLIYYSQIVNDFQKGDIAEGYSVSREKKESFPLTVTSAQKNPTAFYLCASSQANEKLFFGSGTQLSVL.

V is TRBV3-1 (or the pseudogene TRBV3-2) and J is TRBJ2-4; the D gene is possibly TRBD1 (6 bases). V dropped 4 bases and J dropped 3 bases, with 28 bases sitting between them. The CDR3 runs to 20 residues. CDR1 LGHDT and CDR2 YNNKEL come from the germline V gene (reference sequence). The CDR3 reads CASSPVGYRVIFEVKNIQYF. In nucleotides, the CDR3 is TGTGCCAGCAGCCCGGTCGGCTACAGGGTAATCTTTGAGGTCAAAAACATTCAGTACTTC.

This clone was recorded once. The CDR3 DNA reads TGTGCCAGCAGCCAACGGGCAGGGACAAATGAGCAGTTCTTC. Its protein is CASSQRAGTNEQFF. This chain joins TRBV3-1 (or the pseudogene TRBV3-2) and TRBJ2-1; a weak D match, TRBD1 (6 bases). The CDR3 has 14 residues. Per germline, CDR1 LGHDT and CDR2 YNNKEL (reference sequence). Trimming pared 2 bases from V and 7 bases from J, leaving 12 bases between.